This T cell receptor beta chain was found in a study of long-term antiretroviral therapy in people with HIV. Whole-study findings and limits: Once patients were on ART, diversity went higher but still fell short of transplant donor controls. When set beside controls, HIV repertoires had CDR3 length ranges that were narrower.

immunoSEQ v3.0 was run at survey level. Using immunoSEQ multiplex PCR, the repertoire was profiled, and TCRdb retains in-frame clones only, with some absent. The data contain roughly 35,000 clones, 94% of them singletons. The CDR3 runs 15 residues. Unmatched junction bases numbered 9, after V lost 5 bases and J lost 3 bases. Looked up from germline, CDR1 is LNHDA and CDR2 is SQIVND (reference sequence). Turning to this clone: The antigen is unknown.

Sequenced here: unsorted PBMCs, sampled more than 5 years after starting antiretroviral therapy. The V gene is TRBV19, the J gene TRBJ1-1; 7 nucleotides match TRBD1. The clonotype comes from a woman in her 50s with HIV. CDR3 bases: TGTGCCAGTAGTCTCTTGCCAGGACAGGACACTGAAGCTTTCTTT. Protein sequence: CASSLLPGQDTEAFF.